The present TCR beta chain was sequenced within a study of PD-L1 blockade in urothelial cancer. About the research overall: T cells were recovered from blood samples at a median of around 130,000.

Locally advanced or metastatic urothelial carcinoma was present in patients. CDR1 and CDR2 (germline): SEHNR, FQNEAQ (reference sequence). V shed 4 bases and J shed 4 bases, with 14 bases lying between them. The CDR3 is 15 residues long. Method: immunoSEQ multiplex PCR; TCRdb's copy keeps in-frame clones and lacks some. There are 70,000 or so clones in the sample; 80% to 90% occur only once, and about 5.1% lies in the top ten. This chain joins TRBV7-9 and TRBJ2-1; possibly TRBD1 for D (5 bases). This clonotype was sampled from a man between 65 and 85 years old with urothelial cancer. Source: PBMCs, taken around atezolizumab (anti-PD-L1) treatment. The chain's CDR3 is CASSSKKDTYNEQFF. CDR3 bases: TGTGCCAGCAGCTCAAAAAAGGACACGTACAATGAGCAGTTCTTC.